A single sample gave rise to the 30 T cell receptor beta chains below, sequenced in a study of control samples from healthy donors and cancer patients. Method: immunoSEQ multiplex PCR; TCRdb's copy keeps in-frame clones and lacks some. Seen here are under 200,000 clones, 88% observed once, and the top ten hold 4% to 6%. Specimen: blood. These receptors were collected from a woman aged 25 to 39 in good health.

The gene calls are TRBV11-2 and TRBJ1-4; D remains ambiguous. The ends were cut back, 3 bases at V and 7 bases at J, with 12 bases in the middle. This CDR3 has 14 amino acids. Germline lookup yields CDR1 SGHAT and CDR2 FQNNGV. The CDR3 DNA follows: TGTGCCAGCAGCTTGGGGAGGGTACGTGAAAAACTGTTTTTT. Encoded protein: CASSLGRVREKLFF.

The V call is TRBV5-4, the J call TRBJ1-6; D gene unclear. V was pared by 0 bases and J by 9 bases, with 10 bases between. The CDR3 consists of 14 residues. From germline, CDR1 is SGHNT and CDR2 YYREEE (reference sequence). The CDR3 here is CASSLVGEVSPLHF. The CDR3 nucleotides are TGTGCCAGCAGCTTGGTGGGCGAGGTTTCACCCCTCCACTTT.

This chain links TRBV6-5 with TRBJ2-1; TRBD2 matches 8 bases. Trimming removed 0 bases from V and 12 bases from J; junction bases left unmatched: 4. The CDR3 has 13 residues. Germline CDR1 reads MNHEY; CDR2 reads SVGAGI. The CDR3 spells CASSYSKAGGQFF. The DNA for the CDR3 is TGTGCCAGCAGTTACTCGAAGGCGGGGGGGCAGTTCTTC.

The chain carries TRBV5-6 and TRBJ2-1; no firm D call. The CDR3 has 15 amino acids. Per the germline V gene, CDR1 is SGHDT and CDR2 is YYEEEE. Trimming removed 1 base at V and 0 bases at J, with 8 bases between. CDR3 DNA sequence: TGTGCCAGCAGCTTGCTACCCAGCTCCTACAATGAGCAGTTCTTC. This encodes CASSLLPSSYNEQFF. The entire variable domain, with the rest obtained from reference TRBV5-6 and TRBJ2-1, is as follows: DAGVTQSPTHLIKTRGQQVTLRCSPKSGHDTVSWYQQALGQGPQFIFQYYEEEERQRGNFPDRFSGHQFPNYSSELNVNALLLGDSALYLCASSLLPSSYNEQFFGPGTRLTVL.

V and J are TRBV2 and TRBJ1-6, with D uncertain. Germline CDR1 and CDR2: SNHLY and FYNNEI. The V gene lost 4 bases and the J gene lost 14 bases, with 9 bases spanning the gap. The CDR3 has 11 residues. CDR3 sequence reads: CASSVVETLHF. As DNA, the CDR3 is TGTGCCAGCAGTGTCGTGGAGACCCTCCACTTT.

DNA for the CDR3: TGTGCCAGTAGTATAGAAGACAGGGAAGCGCCTGAAGCTTTCTTT. This translates into CASSIEDREAPEAFF. The V call is TRBV19, the J call TRBJ1-1, with 7 bases fitting TRBD1. V lost 0 bases and J lost 6; bases outside the gene matches: 7. This CDR3 is built from 15 residues. From germline, CDR1 is LNHDA and CDR2 SQIVND (reference sequence).

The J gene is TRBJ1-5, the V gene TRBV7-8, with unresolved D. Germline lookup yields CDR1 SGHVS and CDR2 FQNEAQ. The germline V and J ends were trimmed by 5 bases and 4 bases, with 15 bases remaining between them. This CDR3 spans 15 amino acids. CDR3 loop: CASSRNDGRNQPQHF. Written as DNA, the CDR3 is TGTGCCAGCAGCCGGAATGACGGTCGGAATCAGCCCCAGCATTTT.

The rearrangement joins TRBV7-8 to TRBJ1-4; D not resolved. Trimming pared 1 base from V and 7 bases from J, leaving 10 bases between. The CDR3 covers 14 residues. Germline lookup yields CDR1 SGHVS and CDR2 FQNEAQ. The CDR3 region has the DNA TGTGCCAGCAGCTTAGTAGGTGGAGGTGAAAAACTGTTTTTT. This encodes CASSLVGGGEKLFF. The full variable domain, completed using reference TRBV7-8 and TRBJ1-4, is GAGVSQSPRYKVAKRGQDVALRCDPISGHVSLFWYQQALGQGPEFLTYFQNEAQLDKSGLPSDRFFAERPEGSVSTLKIQRTQQEDSAVYLCASSLVGGGEKLFFGSGTQLSVL.

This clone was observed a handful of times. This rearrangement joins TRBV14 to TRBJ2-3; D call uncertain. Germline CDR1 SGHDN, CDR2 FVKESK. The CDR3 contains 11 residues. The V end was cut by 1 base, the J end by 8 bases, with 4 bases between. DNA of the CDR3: TGTGCCAGCAGCCAAGTGGGTACGCAGTATTTT. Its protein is CASSQVGTQYF.

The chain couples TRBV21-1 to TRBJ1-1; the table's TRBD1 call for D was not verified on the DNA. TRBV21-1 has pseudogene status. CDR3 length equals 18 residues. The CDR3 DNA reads TGTGCCAGCAGCAAAGGGTTGAACAGGGGGCGTAGAGGCACTGAAGCTTTCTTT. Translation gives CASSKGLNRGRRGTEAFF.

DNA of the CDR3: TGTGCCAGCAGCCCGACAGGGGGCCCCGGGGTTGAACTGTTTTTT. Its translation: CASSPTGGPGVELFF. The rearrangement links TRBV6-4 to TRBJ1-4; 10 bases line up with TRBD1. CDR3 length equals 15 residues. V shed 6 bases and J 12 bases; nucleotides not matched to a gene: 13. Germline V gene data show CDR1 as MRHNA and CDR2 as SNTAGT.

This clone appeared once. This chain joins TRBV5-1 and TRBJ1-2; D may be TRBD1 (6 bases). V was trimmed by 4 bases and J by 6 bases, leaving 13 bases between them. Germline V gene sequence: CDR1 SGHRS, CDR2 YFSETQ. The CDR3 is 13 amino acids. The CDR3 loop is CASSHPGDDGYTF. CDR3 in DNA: TGCGCCAGCAGCCACCCAGGGGACGATGGCTACACCTTC.

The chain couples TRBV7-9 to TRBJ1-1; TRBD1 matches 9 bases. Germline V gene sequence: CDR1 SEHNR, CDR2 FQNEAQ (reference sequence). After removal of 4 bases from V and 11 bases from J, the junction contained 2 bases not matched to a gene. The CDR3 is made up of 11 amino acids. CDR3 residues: CASSSDRGAFF. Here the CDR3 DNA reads TGTGCCAGCAGCTCGGACAGGGGTGCTTTCTTT.

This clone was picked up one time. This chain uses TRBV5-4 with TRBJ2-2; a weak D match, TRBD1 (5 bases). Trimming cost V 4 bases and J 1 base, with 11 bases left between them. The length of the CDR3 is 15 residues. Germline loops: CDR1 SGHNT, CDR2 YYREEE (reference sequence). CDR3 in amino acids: CASSLKTENTGELFF. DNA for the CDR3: TGTGCCAGCAGCCTGAAGACAGAGAACACCGGGGAGCTGTTTTTT.

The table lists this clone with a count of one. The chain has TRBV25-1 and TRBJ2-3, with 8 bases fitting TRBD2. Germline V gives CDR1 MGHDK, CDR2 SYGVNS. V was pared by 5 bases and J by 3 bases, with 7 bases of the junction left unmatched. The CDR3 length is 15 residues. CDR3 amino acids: CASSPSSGITDTQYF. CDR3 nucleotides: TGTGCCAGCAGTCCAAGTAGCGGGATTACAGATACGCAGTATTTT.

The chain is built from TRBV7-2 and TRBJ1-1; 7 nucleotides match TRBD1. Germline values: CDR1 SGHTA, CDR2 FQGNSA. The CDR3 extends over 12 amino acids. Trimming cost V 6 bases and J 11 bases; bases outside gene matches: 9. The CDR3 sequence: CASSLQGRGAFF. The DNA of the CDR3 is TGTGCCAGCAGTTTACAGGGCAGGGGGGCTTTCTTT.

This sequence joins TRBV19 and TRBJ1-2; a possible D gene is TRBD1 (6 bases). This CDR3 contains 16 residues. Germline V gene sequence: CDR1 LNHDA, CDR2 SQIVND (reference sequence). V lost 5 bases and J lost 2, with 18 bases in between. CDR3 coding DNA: TGTGCCAGTAGTGGGAGCACAGGGAAGAAGAACTATGGCTACACCTTC. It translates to CASSGSTGKKNYGYTF.

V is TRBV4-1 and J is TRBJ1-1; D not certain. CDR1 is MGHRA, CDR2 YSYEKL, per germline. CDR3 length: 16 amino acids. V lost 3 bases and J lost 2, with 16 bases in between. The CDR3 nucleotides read TGCGCCAGCAGCCACCGCAGCAATTCCCTTAACACTGAAGCTTTCTTT. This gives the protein CASSHRSNSLNTEAFF.

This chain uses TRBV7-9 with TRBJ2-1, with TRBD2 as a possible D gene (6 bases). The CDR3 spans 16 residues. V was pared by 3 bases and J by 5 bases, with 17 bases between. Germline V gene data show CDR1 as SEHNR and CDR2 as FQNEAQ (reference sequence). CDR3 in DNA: TGTGCCAGCAGCTTTTTAAGGGACTCTCCGGACAATGAGCAGTTCTTC. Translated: CASSFLRDSPDNEQFF.

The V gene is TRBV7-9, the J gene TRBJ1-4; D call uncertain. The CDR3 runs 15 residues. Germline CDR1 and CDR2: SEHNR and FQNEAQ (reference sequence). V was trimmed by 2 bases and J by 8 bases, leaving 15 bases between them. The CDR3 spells CASSLTGTSGEKLFF. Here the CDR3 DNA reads TGTGCCAGCAGCTTAACGGGCACCTCTGGGGAAAAACTGTTTTTT.

CDR3 amino acids: CASSSVATDTQYF. The CDR3 DNA reads TGTGCCAGCAGCTCCGTAGCGACAGATACGCAGTATTTT. The gene calls are TRBV5-6 and TRBJ2-3, with D possibly being TRBD2 (5 bases). The germline V gene has CDR1 SGHDT and CDR2 YYEEEE. This CDR3 has 13 amino acids. V lost 3 bases and J 3 bases, leaving 8 bases between the germline ends.

This CDR3 is CASSIGVSRRDNEQFF. The CDR3 nucleotides are TGTGCCAGTAGTATAGGGGTGTCCCGCCGAGACAATGAGCAGTTCTTC. V is TRBV19 and J is TRBJ2-1; D is ambiguous. CDR1 is LNHDA, CDR2 SQIVND, per germline (reference sequence). CDR3 length: 16 amino acids. V was pared by 1 base and J by 5 bases, with 15 bases between.

CDR3 amino acids: CASSYIGGGSYEQYF. The CDR3 nucleotides read TGTGCCAGCAGTTATATTGGAGGGGGGTCCTACGAGCAGTACTTC. The chain recombines TRBV6-6 with TRBJ2-7, with D perhaps given as TRBD1 or TRBD2 (6 bases each). The germline gives CDR1 MNHNY, CDR2 SVGAGI (reference sequence). The CDR3 is made up of 15 amino acids. Trimming removed 3 bases at V and 1 base at J, with 13 bases between.

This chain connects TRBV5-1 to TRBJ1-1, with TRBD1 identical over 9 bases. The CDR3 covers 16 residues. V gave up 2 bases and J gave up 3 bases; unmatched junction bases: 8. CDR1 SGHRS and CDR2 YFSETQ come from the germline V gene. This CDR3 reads CASSFTGGAGYTEAFF. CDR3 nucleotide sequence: TGCGCCAGCAGCTTCACAGGGGGCGCCGGGTACACTGAAGCTTTCTTT.

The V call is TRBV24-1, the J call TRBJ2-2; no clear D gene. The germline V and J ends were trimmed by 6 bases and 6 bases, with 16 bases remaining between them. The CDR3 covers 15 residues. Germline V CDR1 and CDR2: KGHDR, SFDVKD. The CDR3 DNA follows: TGTGCCACCAGTAAAGGGTGGGGTCGGGCCGGGGAGCTGTTTTTT. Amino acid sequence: CATSKGWGRAGELFF.

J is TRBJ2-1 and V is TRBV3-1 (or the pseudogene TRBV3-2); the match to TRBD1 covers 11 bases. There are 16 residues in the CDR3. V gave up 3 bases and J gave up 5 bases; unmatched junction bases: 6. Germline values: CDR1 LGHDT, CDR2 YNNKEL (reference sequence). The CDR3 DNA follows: TGTGCCAGCAGCCACGGGACAGGGGGTGTGAACAATGAGCAGTTCTTC. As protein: CASSHGTGGVNNEQFF.

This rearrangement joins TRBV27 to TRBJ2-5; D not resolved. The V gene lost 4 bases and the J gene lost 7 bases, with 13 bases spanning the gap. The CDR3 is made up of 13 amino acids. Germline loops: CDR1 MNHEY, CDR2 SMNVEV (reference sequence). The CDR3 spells CASSSDLSGTQYF. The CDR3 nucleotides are TGTGCCAGCAGTTCTGATCTATCGGGGACCCAGTACTTC.

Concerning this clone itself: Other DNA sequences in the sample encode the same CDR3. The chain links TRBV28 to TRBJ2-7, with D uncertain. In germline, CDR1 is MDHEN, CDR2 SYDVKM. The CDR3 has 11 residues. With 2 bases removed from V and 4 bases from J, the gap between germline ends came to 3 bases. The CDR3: CASSLGYEQYF. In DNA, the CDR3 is TGTGCCAGCAGTTTAGGGTACGAGCAGTACTTC.

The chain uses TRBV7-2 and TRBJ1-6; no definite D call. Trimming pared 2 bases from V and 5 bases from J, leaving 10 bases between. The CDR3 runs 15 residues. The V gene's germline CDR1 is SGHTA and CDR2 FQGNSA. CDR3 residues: CASSLWPRDNSPLHF. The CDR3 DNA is TGTGCCAGCAGCTTATGGCCACGGGATAATTCACCCCTCCACTTT.

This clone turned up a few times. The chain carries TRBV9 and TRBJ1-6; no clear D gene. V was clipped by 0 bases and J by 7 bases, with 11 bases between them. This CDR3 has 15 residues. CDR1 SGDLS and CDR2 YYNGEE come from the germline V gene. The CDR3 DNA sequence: TGTGCCAGCAGCGTAGTTGTGGGAAGGAATTCACCCCTCCACTTT. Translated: CASSVVVGRNSPLHF. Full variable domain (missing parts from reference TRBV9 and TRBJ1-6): DSGVTQTPKHLITATGQRVTLRCSPRSGDLSVYWYQQSLDQGLQFLIQYYNGEERAKGNILERFSAQQFPDLHSELNLSSLELGDSALYFCASSVVVGRNSPLHFGNGTRLTVT.